This T cell receptor beta chain was identified during a study of identical twins. Findings and limits, study-wide: Alpha sequences out of frame and shared by twins had excess low generation probability. Weaker excess twin sharing was seen among beta out-of-frame sequences.

TCRdb passed the 5' RACE reads through MiXCR, listing each CDR3 protein once. The sample consists of nearly 900,000 distinct CDR3 sequences, about 12% of them appearing once. With respect to this clonotype: Its cognate antigen is unknown.

V dropped 0 bases and J dropped 6; count of bases not matched to a gene: 1. This CDR3 is 15 amino acids long. Germline CDR1 MNHEY, CDR2 SVGAGI. Healthy Caucasians made up all donors. The same data also went into a second study, on yellow fever vaccine responses in identical twins.

The clonotype was recovered from a woman aged 18 to 35 in good health. The rearrangement links TRBV6-5 to TRBJ1-5; TRBD1 matches at 11 bases. The sequenced material came from PBMCs. The CDR3 here is CASSYSGTGGQPQHF. The CDR3, as DNA: TGTGCCAGCAGTTACTCAGGGACAGGGGGTCAGCCCCAGCATTTT.